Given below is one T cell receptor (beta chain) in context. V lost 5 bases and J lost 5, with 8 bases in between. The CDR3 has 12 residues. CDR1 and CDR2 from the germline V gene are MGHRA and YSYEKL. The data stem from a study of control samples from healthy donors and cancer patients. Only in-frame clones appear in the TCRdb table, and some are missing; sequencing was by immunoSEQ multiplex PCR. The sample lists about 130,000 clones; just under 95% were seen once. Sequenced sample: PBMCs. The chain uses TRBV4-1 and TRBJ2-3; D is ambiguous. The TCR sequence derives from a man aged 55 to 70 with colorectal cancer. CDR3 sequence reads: CASSSSGDTQYF. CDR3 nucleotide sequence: TGCGCCAGCAGCAGCTCGGGAGATACGCAGTATTTT.